Following are 17 T cell receptor beta chains from one sample sequenced in a study of T cells in Graves' hyperthyroidism and ophthalmopathy. The CDR3 regions of TCR beta were amplified from RNA transcripts. Carried out on the TCR CDR3, a first-round RT-PCR used the HTBI primer set. TCRdb re-called the multiplex PCR reads with MiXCR, one entry per CDR3 protein. The sample includes some 620,000 distinct CDR3 sequences, about a sixth of them seen just once. The sample consisted of blood. The receptors were sampled from a woman in her twenties or thirties with Graves' hyperthyroidism.

The chain couples TRBV19 to TRBJ2-2, with D perhaps TRBD2 (5 bases). Trimming cost V 3 bases and J 1 base, with 12 bases left between them. The CDR3 totals 16 residues. CDR1 is LNHDA, CDR2 SQIVND, per germline (reference sequence). The DNA of the CDR3 is TGTGCCAGTAGTATCACCAGCGGTGAGAACACCGGGGAGCTGTTTTTT. This sequence encodes CASSITSGENTGELFF.

V is TRBV9 and J is TRBJ2-3; 12 bases line up with TRBD2. CDR3 size: 16 residues. Per germline, CDR1 SGDLS and CDR2 YYNGEE. The junction had 8 bases not matched to a gene; V was cut back by 6 bases and J by 3 bases. This CDR3 reads CASNPLAGGLTDTQYF. The CDR3 coding sequence is TGTGCCAGCAACCCACTAGCGGGAGGCCTTACAGATACGCAGTATTTT.

This clonotype has ten or more counts. The chain uses TRBV11-2 and TRBJ2-3; TRBD2 matches at 7 bases. After removal of 2 bases from V and 4 bases from J, the junction contained 9 bases not matched to a gene. The germline CDR1 and CDR2 sequences are SGHAT and FQNNGV. The CDR3 runs to 16 residues. This CDR3 is CASSLLITSDADTQYF. CDR3 nucleotides: TGTGCCAGCAGCTTATTAATCACTAGCGATGCAGATACGCAGTATTTT.

The table lists this clonotype with many counts. The V and J genes are TRBV18 and TRBJ2-7; D may correspond to TRBD1 or TRBD2 (5 bases each). Germline V gives CDR1 KGHSH, CDR2 LQKENI. CDR3 size: 14 residues. The germline V and J ends were trimmed by 3 bases and 2 bases, with 11 bases remaining between them. The CDR3 loop reads CASSPRDVPYEQYF. As DNA, the CDR3 is TGTGCCAGCTCACCCCGGGACGTCCCCTACGAGCAGTACTTC.

The J gene is TRBJ2-7, the V gene TRBV5-1, with 9 bases fitting TRBD2. V lost 0 bases to trimming and J lost 3 bases; unmatched junction nucleotides: 10. CDR3 length equals 17 residues. Germline CDR1 and CDR2: SGHRS and YFSETQ. The CDR3 bases are TGCGCCAGCAGCTTGGCGTCAGTGGTTAGCGGGGGCTACGAGCAGTACTTC. Its protein product is CASSLASVVSGGYEQYF.

This clonotype was found many times. The genes are TRBV6-2 or TRBV6-3 and TRBJ1-5, with 11 positions matching TRBD1. The germline CDR1 and CDR2 sequences are MNHEY and SVGEGT. V shed 8 bases, J shed 5 bases, and the junction held 20 bases outside the gene matches. The CDR3 loop spans 19 amino acids. The CDR3: CASGPRYSPRDRGYQPQHF. CDR3 nucleotide sequence: TGTGCCAGCGGCCCCCGATACTCGCCTCGGGACAGGGGGTATCAGCCCCAGCATTTT.

This clonotype showed up many times. This sequence joins TRBV7-9 and TRBJ2-7, with D perhaps TRBD1 or TRBD2 (6 bases each). Germline CDR1 reads SEHNR; CDR2 reads FQNEAQ (reference sequence). This CDR3 has 14 residues. V dropped 5 bases and J dropped 4 bases, with 15 bases sitting between them. DNA of the CDR3: TGTGCCAGCAGCCACCAGGGGAGGCGGTACGAGCAGTACTTC. Its protein is CASSHQGRRYEQYF.

This clonotype was found many times. The chain has TRBV28 and TRBJ2-7; TRBD1 aligns across 10 bases. The CDR3 runs 14 residues. Per germline, CDR1 MDHEN and CDR2 SYDVKM. The V segment lost 6 bases and the J segment 0 bases; nucleotides outside the gene matches: 2. The CDR3 loop is CASRDRGRSYEQYF. The CDR3 DNA reads as TGTGCCAGCAGAGACAGGGGGCGCTCCTACGAGCAGTACTTC.

With regard to this clonotype: The junction shows a germline mismatch at one end, possibly a read error. The chain carries TRBV29-1 and TRBJ2-7; D may be TRBD1 (5 bases). CDR3 size: 15 residues. Germline lookup yields CDR1 SQVTM and CDR2 ANQGSEA. The CDR3 sequence: CSVSLGATPSDERYF. The CDR3 DNA is TGCAGCGTTTCCTTAGGGGCGACCCCCTCGGACGAGCGGTACTTC.

In this sample, this clonotype turned up many times. The CDR3 nucleotides are TGTGCCAGCAGCTCACGGGCCTTCGGTACGCAGTATTTT. This encodes CASSSRAFGTQYF. The V call is TRBV7-2, the J call TRBJ2-3; no firm D call. The germline V gene has CDR1 SGHTA and CDR2 FQGNSA. V was trimmed by 4 bases and J by 8 bases, leaving 13 bases between them. This CDR3 region has 13 residues.

The chain is built from TRBV25-1 and TRBJ1-1; maybe TRBD1 (5 bases). The CDR3 has 15 residues. The germline V gene encodes CDR1 MGHDK and CDR2 SYGVNS. V lost 0 bases and J 1 base, leaving 9 bases between the germline ends. The CDR3 here is CASSEYRQTNTEAFF. CDR3 coding DNA: TGTGCCAGCAGTGAATATCGACAGACGAACACTGAAGCTTTCTTT.

Only a few counts were recorded for this clonotype. This chain connects TRBV20-1 to TRBJ2-7; a possible D gene is TRBD2 (6 bases). Trimming removed 5 bases from V and 4 bases from J, with 21 bases in between. The germline CDR1 and CDR2 sequences are DFQATT and SNEGSKA (reference sequence). This CDR3 is built from 15 residues. This CDR3 is CSAGRWEAASYEQYF. The CDR3 nucleotides are TGCAGTGCTGGCCGATGGGAGGCAGCGTCTTACGAGCAGTACTTC.

This rearrangement joins TRBV5-1 to TRBJ1-3, with D hard to call. V was pared by 2 bases and J by 4 bases, with 7 bases between. From germline, CDR1 is SGHRS and CDR2 YFSETQ. The CDR3 length is 13 residues. The CDR3: CASSFYTGNTIYF. CDR3 nucleotide sequence: TGCGCCAGCAGCTTTTATACCGGAAACACCATATATTTT.

The rearrangement joins TRBV12-3 or TRBV12-4 to TRBJ2-2; TRBD2 matches 11 bases. After removal of 5 bases from V and 4 bases from J, the junction contained 3 bases not matched to a gene. The CDR3 runs to 15 residues. The CDR3 loop reads CASSTGLAGTGELFF. The DNA for the CDR3 is TGTGCCAGCAGTACCGGACTAGCGGGCACCGGGGAGCTGTTTTTT.

This clonotype occurred many times. The rearrangement links TRBV11-2 to TRBJ2-7; D is possibly TRBD2 (5 bases). The CDR3 spans 14 residues. The V gene lost 5 bases and the J gene lost 7 bases, with 18 bases spanning the gap. CDR1 and CDR2 (germline): SGHAT, FQNNGV. DNA of the CDR3: TGTGCCAGCAGCCGAGTGAGCGGCAGCTGGGAGCAGTACTTC. The encoded protein is CASSRVSGSWEQYF.

The chain couples TRBV7-9 to TRBJ2-2, with D tentatively TRBD1 or TRBD2 (5 bases each). Trimming took 5 bases from V and 5 from J, leaving 24 bases between them. CDR3 length: 18 amino acids. CDR1 and CDR2 (germline): SEHNR, FQNEAQ (reference sequence). As DNA, the CDR3 is TGTGCCAGCAGCCCTAGAGGGGTGGGAACTTCCGGGACCGGGGAGCTGTTTTTT. Protein sequence: CASSPRGVGTSGTGELFF.

This clonotype was found many times. The chain uses TRBV27 and TRBJ2-7, with D perhaps being TRBD1 or TRBD2 (5 bases each). V lost 6 bases and J lost 3, with 15 bases in between. The CDR3 is made up of 14 amino acids. Germline loops: CDR1 MNHEY, CDR2 SMNVEV (reference sequence). CDR3 DNA: TGTGCCAGCAGCGACGGGACCGCCCTCTACGAGCAGTACTTC. Its translation: CASSDGTALYEQYF.